Below, one T cell receptor beta chain is given with its context. Seattle researchers signed up patients amid active infection and tracked them longitudinally. Original handling: From reference gene primer amplification, estimates of nucleated cell counts were derived. Method: immunoSEQ multiplex PCR; TCRdb's copy keeps in-frame clones and lacks some. From that table come the V and J calls and clone size; the DNA was used to work out D and trimming. Here the sample spans fewer than 200,000 clones, 81% being singletons. The source of the sample is a study of blood T cell repertoires in COVID-19. Study background: The United States, Italy and Spain supplied acute and convalescent COVID-19 samples. PBMCs, B-cell-depleted T cells, or T cells were the source of the cDNA or gDNA that made up the material.

The V and J ends lost 4 bases and 2 bases respectively, with 8 bases between them. Germline V gene sequence: CDR1 ENHRY, CDR2 SYGVKD. This CDR3 has 13 residues. The specimen was peripheral blood. The V call is TRBV10-3, the J call TRBJ1-1; D is ambiguous. The clonotype was recovered from a woman aged 80 or older with COVID-19, enrolled during active disease. In DNA form, the CDR3 reads TGTGCCATCAGTGTGGGCCAAAACACTGAAGCTTTCTTT. This encodes CAISVGQNTEAFF.